This T cell receptor (beta chain) was identified in a study of blood T cell repertoires in COVID-19. Study-level information: The analysed material was cDNA or gDNA that came from T cells, B-cell-depleted T cells, or PBMCs.

This CDR3 contains 14 residues. CDR1 MGHRA and CDR2 YSYEKL come from the germline V gene. V lost 0 bases and J 4 bases, leaving 7 bases between the germline ends. Per the original data handling: Amplifying reference gene primers gave estimates of nucleated cell counts. The repertoire was sequenced with immunoSEQ multiplex PCR; TCRdb's copy has only in-frame clones and lacks some. V, J and clone size were drawn from that table, and D and trimming were deduced from the DNA. The repertoire holds about 59,000 clones, with around 79% as singletons. The sequence was collected from a man aged 60 to 75 with acute or convalescent COVID-19. The chain combines TRBV4-1 with TRBJ1-3; D is unresolved. Input material: peripheral blood. The DNA for the CDR3 is TGCGCCAGCAGCCAAGACCTAATGGGAAACACCATATATTTT. This translates into CASSQDLMGNTIYF.